The 13 T cell receptor beta chains below all came from one sample that was sequenced in a study of T cells after yellow fever vaccination. TCRdb itself ran the 5' RACE reads through MiXCR, one entry per CDR3 protein. Of 300,000 to 400,000 distinct CDR3 sequences listed, 8.7% were seen once; the top ten hold over 15%. This material consisted of PBMCs, taken on the day of the first yellow fever vaccination. These TCRs come from a man in his late teens or twenties who received the YFV17D yellow fever vaccine.

This clonotype showed up just a few times. The chain's CDR3 is CASSTRLAGFETQYF. CDR3 sequence (DNA): TGTGCCAGCAGCACAAGACTAGCGGGCTTCGAGACCCAGTACTTC. This chain uses TRBV11-1 with TRBJ2-5; 10 nucleotides agree with TRBD2. CDR1 and CDR2 from the germline V gene are SGHAT and FQDESV (reference sequence). This CDR3 has 15 amino acids. V was clipped by 5 bases and J by 5 bases; unmatched bases: 8.

The chain employs TRBV10-3 and TRBJ1-2; unclear D gene. V was pared by 0 bases and J by 2 bases, with 1 base between. The CDR3 spans 12 residues. CDR1 and CDR2 (germline): ENHRY, SYGVKD. CDR3 sequence: CAISESNYGYTF. The DNA for the CDR3 is TGTGCCATCAGTGAGTCCAACTATGGCTACACCTTC.

This clonotype appeared a few times. The CDR3 is CSARPGGAYEQYF. The DNA of the CDR3 is TGCAGTGCCCGACCTGGGGGGGCCTACGAGCAGTACTTC. The chain combines TRBV20-1 with TRBJ2-7, with TRBD2 identical over 7 bases. V lost 6 bases and J lost 2; bases outside the gene matches: 7. The CDR3 sequence is 13 residues long. The germline CDR1 and CDR2 sequences are DFQATT and SNEGSKA (reference sequence).

This clonotype was picked up one time. An end of the junction does not agree with germline; a read error may underlie this. This chain connects TRBV4-1 to TRBJ1-1; possibly TRBD1 for D (6 bases). The CDR3 loop spans 15 amino acids. Germline CDR1 MGHRA, CDR2 YSYEKL. CDR3 loop: CASSQLVTGNTEACF. The CDR3 DNA sequence: TGCGCCAGCAGCCAATTGGTCACAGGGAACACTGAAGCTTGCTTT.

The V and J genes are TRBV21-1 and TRBJ2-5; the table's D call, TRBD1, was not checked against the DNA. TRBV21-1 is a pseudogene segment. CDR3 length: 16 residues. In nucleotides, the CDR3 is TGTGCCAGCAGGCCCGGTTGGTGGCCAGGGCAAGAGACCCAGTACTTC. The encoded protein is CASRPGWWPGQETQYF.

The sample holds a few counts of this clonotype. J is TRBJ2-7 and V is TRBV20-1; D is uncertain. The germline V and J ends were trimmed by 1 base and 7 bases, with 5 bases remaining between them. In germline, CDR1 is DFQATT, CDR2 SNEGSKA (reference sequence). The CDR3 is 10 amino acids. The CDR3 region has the DNA TGCAGTGCTAGAGCAGGAGAGCAGTACGTC. It translates to CSARAGEQYV.

This chain uses TRBV24-1 with TRBJ1-5, with 8 nucleotides matching TRBD1. This CDR3 has 14 amino acids. V shed 7 bases and J 5 bases; nucleotides not matched to a gene: 6. From germline, CDR1 is KGHDR and CDR2 SFDVKD. CDR3 sequence: CATRSGQGDQPQHF. Written as DNA, the CDR3 is TGTGCCACCAGAAGCGGACAGGGCGATCAGCCCCAGCATTTT.

The chain joins TRBV7-9 to TRBJ1-6; 7 bases are a match to TRBD1. Germline trimming cut 5 bases from V and 18 bases from J; bases unmatched to any gene: 7. The CDR3 covers 11 residues. Germline V gene sequence: CDR1 SEHNR, CDR2 FQNEAQ (reference sequence). The CDR3 spells CASSAGTVYHF. CDR3 in DNA: TGTGCCAGCAGCGCAGGGACAGTTTACCACTTT. Using reference TRBV7-9 and TRBJ1-6 for the parts outside the CDR3, the full variable domain is DTGVSQNPRHKITKRGQNVTFRCDPISEHNRLYWYRQTLGQGPEFLTYFQNEAQLEKSRLLSDRFSAERPKGSFSTLEIQRTEQGDSAMYLCASSAGTVYHFGNGTRLTVT.

This clonotype turned up a few times. V gene TRBV20-1 combines with J gene TRBJ2-2; 9 positions agree with TRBD1. This CDR3 comprises 16 residues. The germline V gene has CDR1 DFQATT and CDR2 SNEGSKA (reference sequence). Trimming took 6 bases from V and 0 from J; bases not matched to a gene: 8. CDR3 nucleotides: TGCAGTGCCCCGGACCGACAGGGGGCGAACACCGGGGAGCTGTTTTTT. The encoded protein is CSAPDRQGANTGELFF.

The chain links TRBV9 to TRBJ2-1, with a tentative D call TRBD2 (6 bases). V was pared by 2 bases and J by 6 bases, with 6 bases between. Germline CDR1 SGDLS, CDR2 YYNGEE. CDR3 length: 12 amino acids. CDR3 protein: CASSVEGNEQFF. In DNA form, the CDR3 reads TGTGCCAGCAGCGTGGAGGGCAATGAGCAGTTCTTC.

This clonotype was seen a handful of times. The chain uses TRBV4-3 and TRBJ2-2; 8 positions agree with TRBD2. Germline V CDR1 and CDR2: LGHNA, YSLEER. Losses at the gene ends were 0 bases for V and 3 bases for J; bases not matched to a gene: 6. This CDR3 contains 17 residues. The CDR3 loop reads CASSQDWAAGDTGELFF. For the CDR3, the DNA is TGCGCCAGCAGCCAAGATTGGGCAGCGGGAGACACCGGGGAGCTGTTTTTT.

This clonotype occurred many times. V and J are TRBV7-2 and TRBJ2-3, with 10 bases lining up with TRBD2. CDR1 is SGHTA and CDR2 is FQGNSA in the germline V gene. Trimming took 5 bases from V and 4 from J; bases not matched to a gene: 9. This CDR3 is 16 amino acids long. The CDR3 DNA reads as TGTGCCAGCAGCCGAGCTAGCGGGGGAGGGGCAGATACGCAGTATTTT. Its translation is CASSRASGGGADTQYF.

This clonotype was counted a few times. The gene calls are TRBV2 and TRBJ2-2; 7 nucleotides agree with TRBD1. The CDR3 contains 15 residues. V lost 6 bases, J lost 4 bases, and 8 bases stayed unmatched. The V gene's germline CDR1 is SNHLY and CDR2 FYNNEI. DNA for the CDR3: TGTGCCAGCAGACCCGACAGGGTCGGCACCGGGGAGCTGTTTTTT. It specifies CASRPDRVGTGELFF.